Listed below are T cell receptor beta chains from one sample, sequenced in a study of cytomegalovirus exposure and HLA in healthy donors. Produced via immunoSEQ multiplex PCR; TCRdb's table is partial and in-frame only. The data contain 220,000 or so clones, over 80% of them singletons. What was sequenced was PBMCs. Receptor source: a woman aged 25 to 45 in good health and CMV-seropositive. The CDR3 runs from the conserved cysteine through the conserved F or W. D genes are given only for firm matches. Some rows have no size entry. The others give once, few or many, or a class for an expanded clone.

clone_size cdr3_length j_call v_call d_call cdr3_nt cdr3_aa
. 15 TRBJ2-5 TRBV6-5 . TGTGCCAGCAGTTACACTCGCCCCCCTAAAGAGACCCAGTACTTC CASSYTRPPKETQYF
. 13 TRBJ1-2 TRBV9 . TGTGCCAGCAGCGTAGAATGGAACTATGGCTACACCTTC CASSVEWNYGYTF
. 14 TRBJ1-4 TRBV4-1 . TGCGCCAGCAGCCAAGATGCACGGGGGGAAAAACTGTTTTTT CASSQDARGEKLFF
. 14 TRBJ2-5 TRBV10-2 TRBD1 TGCGCCAGCAGTAAATGGACAGGGATGGAGACCCAGTACTTC CASSKWTGMETQYF
once 16 TRBJ2-7 TRBV4-3 . TGCGCCAGCAGCAAAAGTATAGGGGCTTTAACCTACGAGCAGTACTTC CASSKSIGALTYEQYF
. 13 TRBJ1-4 TRBV7-2 . TGTGCCAGCAGGGACAAACGCGATGAAAAACTGTTTTTT CASRDKRDEKLFF
once 13 TRBJ1-1 TRBV30 . TGTGCCTGGAGTCGGGGGGCCGGTACTGAAGCTTTCTTT CAWSRGAGTEAFF
. 15 TRBJ2-3 TRBV7-6 TRBD1 TGTGCCAGCAGCCCTCAGGGGGCGAGCACAGATACGCAGTATTTT CASSPQGASTDTQYF
. 14 TRBJ2-7 TRBV30 TRBD1 TGTGCCTGGAGACCCGGGACAGCAGGCTACGAGCAGTACTTC CAWRPGTAGYEQYF
. 13 TRBJ1-3 TRBV6-5 TRBD1 TGTGCCAGCAGTCCCCGGGACAGGAATCCTGTCGGTTTT CASSPRDRNPVGF
few 16 TRBJ2-7 TRBV4-3 TRBD2 TGCGCCAGCAGCCAAGATAAGAGCGGGAGGGCCTACGAGCAGTACTTC CASSQDKSGRAYEQYF
. 13 TRBJ1-2 TRBV30 TRBD1 TGTGCCTGGAGTGTACAGGGGGGAGATGGCTACACCTTC CAWSVQGGDGYTF
few 12 TRBJ1-2 TRBV27 TRBD1 TGTGCCAGCAGCGAGACAGGGGAAGGCTACACCTTC CASSETGEGYTF
. 15 TRBJ2-7 TRBV6-1 . TGTGCCAGCAGTGAAGCTGTAGTAAGGGGTGACGAGCAGTACTTC CASSEAVVRGDEQYF
. 12 TRBJ1-1 TRBV10-3 . TGTGCCATCAGTGAGTCAGGGGATGAAGCTTTCTTT CAISESGDEAFF
. 15 TRBJ2-7 TRBV11-2 . TGTGCCAGCAGCACCCCCCGCAGGGTTCACTACGAGCAGTACTTC CASSTPRRVHYEQYF
. 13 TRBJ2-3 TRBV27 . TGTGCCAGCAGTTCCCCTAGCACAGATACGCAGTATTTT CASSSPSTDTQYF
. 17 TRBJ1-5 TRBV30 TRBD1 TGTGCCTGGAGTGTGTCAGGGGGCGACCTTAGCAATCAGCCCCAGCATTTT CAWSVSGGDLSNQPQHF
once 15 TRBJ2-1 TRBV6-5 . TGTGCCAGCAGTTCCTCACCGGCTGGTTACAATGAGCAGTTCTTC CASSSSPAGYNEQFF
. 15 TRBJ2-1 TRBV7-2 TRBD2 TGTGCCAGCAGCGTTTTAGCGGGAGTACAGAATGAGCAGTTCTTC CASSVLAGVQNEQFF
. 15 TRBJ1-2 TRBV6-5 TRBD1 TGTGCCAGCACGTCCCGGGACAGGGGGTTTTATGGCTACACCTTC CASTSRDRGFYGYTF
. 15 TRBJ1-4 TRBV9 . TGTGCCAGCAGTAGGGACGCAAAATCTAATGAAAAACTGTTTTTT CASSRDAKSNEKLFF
few 15 TRBJ1-1 TRBV2 TRBD1 TGTGCCAGCAGTTATTCGACAGGGGGGAACACTGAAGCTTTCTTT CASSYSTGGNTEAFF
. 14 TRBJ1-1 TRBV28 . TGTGCCAGCAATACACCCCCCGAGAACACTGAAGCTTTCTTT CASNTPPENTEAFF
. 15 TRBJ2-3 TRBV28 TRBD1 TGTGCCAGCACCAGTCGACACAGGGGAACAGATACGCAGTATTTT CASTSRHRGTDTQYF
. 13 TRBJ1-1 TRBV19 . TGTGCCAGTAGAGGCAGGGAGTTCACTGAAGCTTTCTTT CASRGREFTEAFF
. 12 TRBJ1-2 TRBV9 . TGTGCCAGCAGCGTAGGGACTTACGGCTACACCTTC CASSVGTYGYTF
. 16 TRBJ1-2 TRBV30 . TGTGCCTGGAGTGACCCGACAGACTATATTGACTATGGCTACACCTTC CAWSDPTDYIDYGYTF
. 16 TRBJ2-7 TRBV11-2 TRBD1 TGTGCCAGCGAGAAAAATTCGGGACAGGGACCCTACGAGCAGTACTTC CASEKNSGQGPYEQYF
. 14 TRBJ1-2 TRBV4-3 TRBD1 TGCGCCAGCAGCACATCCGGGACAGGGAATGGCTACACCTTC CASSTSGTGNGYTF
. 13 TRBJ2-1 TRBV7-8 TRBD1 TGTGCCAGCAGCAGCAGACAGGGGATCGAGCAGTTCTTC CASSSRQGIEQFF
once 15 TRBJ2-1 TRBV28 TRBD1 TGTGCCAGCAGTTTACTGGACAGGGGAGGGAGTGAGCAGTTCTTC CASSLLDRGGSEQFF
once 14 TRBJ2-5 TRBV7-2 TRBD2 TGTGCCAGCAGCTTTAGCGGGAGGGGGGAGACCCAGTACTTC CASSFSGRGETQYF
. 15 TRBJ1-2 TRBV5-6 . TGTGCCAGCAGCTTGGCCGCGGGGTGGGGCTATGGCTACACCTTC CASSLAAGWGYGYTF
. 13 TRBJ1-2 TRBV4-1 . TGCGCCAGCAGCCAAGGGGCTAACTATGGCTACACCTTC CASSQGANYGYTF
. 13 TRBJ2-3 TRBV11-2 . TGTGCCAGCAGCTTAGCCCTGGCAGATACGCAGTATTTT CASSLALADTQYF
. 16 TRBJ1-2 TRBV6-4 . TGTGCCAGCAGTGACTCCACAGGGTTACTTCCATATGGCTACACCTTC CASSDSTGLLPYGYTF
. 17 TRBJ1-2 TRBV14 . TGTGCCAGCAGCCAAGGGAGGGCAGGGGCGATTCGGCAAGGCTACACCTTC CASSQGRAGAIRQGYTF
. 15 TRBJ1-5 TRBV18 TRBD1 TGTGCCAGCTCGACAGGGGGCGAGCGTAATCAGCCCCAGCATTTT CASSTGGERNQPQHF
. 13 TRBJ1-1 TRBV5-1 . TGCGCCAGTAGCTCCGGGGAATGGACTGAAGCTTTCTTT CASSSGEWTEAFF
. 17 TRBJ1-3 TRBV18 . TGTGCCAGCTCACCCATCCCCAGGGGATCGTTTGGAAACACCATATATTTT CASSPIPRGSFGNTIYF
. 15 TRBJ2-7 TRBV15 TRBD1 TGTGCCACCAGCAGACCGGGACAGGGGAAGTATGAGCAGTACTTC CATSRPGQGKYEQYF
many 16 TRBJ2-7 TRBV6-1 . TGTGCCAGCAGTGAATACGGTAGCGCAAGCTCCTACGAGCAGTACTTC CASSEYGSASSYEQYF
. 14 TRBJ1-2 TRBV28 TRBD1 TGTGCCAGCAGACAGGACAGGGGAAGCTATGGCTACACCTTC CASRQDRGSYGYTF
. 13 TRBJ1-1 TRBV6-5 . TGTGCCAGCAGCGGGCCTATGATGTCTGAAGCTTTCTTT CASSGPMMSEAFF
few 13 TRBJ2-3 TRBV5-1 . TGCGCCAGCAGCCCACAAAGCACAGATACGCAGTATTTT CASSPQSTDTQYF
. 13 TRBJ2-5 TRBV5-3 . TGTGCCAGAAGCTTGGTAACAGAAGAGACCCAGTACTTC CARSLVTEETQYF
once 15 TRBJ2-5 TRBV7-7 TRBD1 TGTGCTAGCAGCCCCGGACAGGGGTTGTCAGAGACCCAGTACTTC CASSPGQGLSETQYF
. 14 TRBJ2-5 TRBV18 TRBD1 TGTGCCAGCTCACCTAACAGGGGGCAAGAGACCCAGTACTTC CASSPNRGQETQYF
. 15 TRBJ2-1 TRBV11-2 . TGTGCCAGCAGCTTAGAAGTAATTCGCGTCGGAGAGCAGTTCTTC CASSLEVIRVGEQFF
. 14 TRBJ2-7 TRBV11-3 TRBD2 TGTGCCAGCAGCTCCCGGGAGGGACCCCACGAGCAGTACTTC CASSSREGPHEQYF